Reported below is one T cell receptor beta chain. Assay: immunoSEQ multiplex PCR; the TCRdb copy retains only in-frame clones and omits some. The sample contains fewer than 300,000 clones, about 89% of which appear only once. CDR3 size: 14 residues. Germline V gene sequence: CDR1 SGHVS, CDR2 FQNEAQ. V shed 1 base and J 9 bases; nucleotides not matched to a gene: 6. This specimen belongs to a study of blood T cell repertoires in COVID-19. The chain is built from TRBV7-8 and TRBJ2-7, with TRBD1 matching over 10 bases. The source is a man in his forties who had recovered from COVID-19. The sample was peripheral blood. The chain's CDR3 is CASSLGTGGGRQYF. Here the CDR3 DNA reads TGTGCCAGCAGCTTAGGGACAGGGGGTGGGAGGCAGTACTTC.